The T cell receptor (beta chain) described here comes from a study of cytomegalovirus exposure and HLA in healthy donors. This CDR3 has 17 residues. Germline V gene data show CDR1 as KGHSH and CDR2 as LQKENI. V gave up 0 bases and J gave up 2 bases; unmatched junction bases: 4. It was with 60 Vbeta and 13 Jbeta primers that the PCR ran. The table came from immunoSEQ multiplex PCR; TCRdb's copy has only in-frame clones and leaves some out. The data show about 94,000 clones, over 65% seen once. This clone was observed a few times. Its antigen is unknown. Findings and limits, study-wide: The productive fraction for most TCR beta V segments was about 87% or about 30% in an earlier analysis. Associated with cytomegalovirus, according to the listing, were 164 TCR beta chains. A later analysis linked a missense DCLRE1C variant to TCR beta V- and J-gene trimming.

The TCR comes from a man younger than 45 in good health and CMV-seronegative. The genes are TRBV18 and TRBJ1-3, with 10 bases that match TRBD1. Material: PBMCs. The CDR3 region is CASSPPRQGATGNTIYF. For the CDR3, the DNA is TGTGCCAGCTCACCACCGAGACAGGGGGCTACTGGAAACACCATATATTTT.